Given below is one TCR beta chain in context. This receptor's antigen is unknown. Base qualities are not recorded, but no much larger clone differs from it by a single base. The collaborating institutions used their own protocols to collect whole blood in K2EDTA tubes. For TCRbeta analysis, collaborators shipped samples as frozen whole blood, isolated PBMCs, or DNA extracted from either of those sample types. This sample is drawn from a study of blood T cell repertoires in COVID-19 (dated by TCRdb to about 2020). In terms of the full investigation: Samples from collaborators originated in the United States, Italy and Spain and spanned both the acute and convalescent phases of COVID-19. Nearly every sample came with metadata listing a de-identified subject ID, COVID-19 status, age in years and sex. Where available, HLA class I and class II types were obtained from metadata supplied by the sample provider rather than from assay-based typing. Samples were obtained from the ongoing ImmuneRACE study (first 160 participants) and from some 1,300 subjects provided by 6 global collaborators. The dataset comprised deeply sampled blood TCRbeta repertoires from subjects exposed to, actively infected with, or recovered from COVID-19. The prospective study material was composed of cDNA or gDNA derived from T cells, B-cell-depleted T cells, or PBMCs. A freely available public database, intended as a resource for researchers studying the immune response to SARS-CoV-2, is where the repertoires were released.

The investigation overall reported the following: The quantity of clinical and demographic metadata differed by source and by participant and was supplied without curation.

TCRbeta CDR3 regions were amplified from genomic DNA using the immunoSEQ Assay, a bias-controlled multiplex PCR. Per the authors' processing: The number of nucleated cells in each sample was estimated from the amplification of reference gene primers within the assay. Sequence reads were collapsed and filtered to measure the absolute abundance of every unique TCRbeta CDR3 rearrangement. For each sample, productive Simpson clonality was calculated as the square root of Simpson's diversity index across productive rearrangements. This immuneACCESS table, as held by TCRdb, lists in-frame sequences with V and J called but not all clones. Of the missing ones, under half trace to an unresolved V gene in checked studies; the others have no known cause. The DNA gave D and trimming, while V, J and clone size come from that table. This sample lists some 250,000 clones; 65% to 85% were detected once. The top ten clonotypes cover around 6% of the sample.

The sequence derives from a man older than 75 with acute or convalescent COVID-19. The material sequenced was peripheral blood.

The bases read TGTGCCAGCAGTCCCGGGACAGGGGTTCGTCAGCCCCAGCATTTT. Translated, it reads CASSPGTGVRQPQHF. The chain uses TRBV27 and TRBJ1-5, with 10 bases aligning to TRBD1. Its CDR3 holds 15 amino acids, cysteine through phenylalanine. Only CDR3 DNA is held: 45 bases, read in frame from base 1. Via the germline V gene (reference sequence), CDR1 is MNHEY and CDR2 SMNVEV. At the junction V is shortened by 5 bases and J by 6 bases; bases outside the gene matches: 7.